What follows are 13 T cell receptor beta chains derived from one specimen sequenced in a study of shared clonotypes between healthy human individuals. Profiled with immunoSEQ multiplex PCR; TCRdb holds only in-frame clones, not every one. The sample records about 1.5 million clones, nearly 99% being singletons. Sequenced material: naive CD4+ T cells sorted from blood. Specified subset: CD45RA+ positively selected. All receptors derive from a man aged 30-40 years in good health.

V is TRBV5-6 and J is TRBJ2-7; no definite D call. Germline V CDR1 and CDR2: SGHDT, YYEEEE. V lost 1 base to trimming and J lost 3 bases, with 11 bases between them. The CDR3 length is 14 residues. CDR3 in DNA: TGTGCCAGCAGCTTGTTGGGGTTCGGCTACGAGCAGTACTTC. Its protein is CASSLLGFGYEQYF.

This chain links TRBV5-1 with TRBJ2-7; TRBD2 aligns across 9 bases. The CDR3 is made up of 16 amino acids. Trimming removed 4 bases from V and 0 bases from J; junction bases left unmatched: 8. The V gene's germline CDR1 is SGHRS and CDR2 YFSETQ. CDR3 nucleotide sequence: TGCGCCAGCAGCCATACCTCGACTAGCGGCTCCTACGAGCAGTACTTC. It codes for CASSHTSTSGSYEQYF.

The chain has TRBV25-1 and TRBJ2-7; possible D gene TRBD1, 7 bases. The CDR3 consists of 13 residues. V lost 7 bases, J lost 2 bases, and 12 bases lay in between. Germline V gene lookup returns CDR1 MGHDK and CDR2 SYGVNS. CDR3 sequence reads: CASTGGWTYEQYF. Here the CDR3 DNA reads TGTGCCAGCACAGGGGGGTGGACCTACGAGCAGTACTTC.

Of note for this clone: This CDR3 is also generated by other DNA sequences in the sample. The genes are TRBV9 and TRBJ1-3; D is unclear. The V gene lost 0 bases and the J gene lost 4 bases, with 5 bases spanning the gap. The CDR3 is made up of 13 amino acids. Germline V lookup: CDR1 SGDLS, CDR2 YYNGEE. CDR3: CASSVGVGNTIYF. In DNA, the CDR3 is TGTGCCAGCAGCGTAGGAGTGGGAAACACCATATATTTT. The whole variable domain, remainder taken from reference TRBV9 and TRBJ1-3, is DSGVTQTPKHLITATGQRVTLRCSPRSGDLSVYWYQQSLDQGLQFLIQYYNGEERAKGNILERFSAQQFPDLHSELNLSSLELGDSALYFCASSVGVGNTIYFGEGSWLTVV.

J is TRBJ2-1 and V is TRBV6-1; no firm D call. Germline CDR1 and CDR2: MNHNS and SASEGT. The CDR3 is made up of 15 amino acids. V shed 6 bases and J shed 9 bases, with 21 bases lying between them. The CDR3 loop reads CASSEYPGGPSEQFF. The CDR3 DNA follows: TGTGCCAGCAGCGAATACCCAGGCGGCCCCAGTGAGCAGTTCTTC.

This chain joins TRBV6-1 and TRBJ2-7; D may match TRBD1 or TRBD2 (7 bases each). This CDR3 contains 13 residues. Germline CDR1 and CDR2: MNHNS and SASEGT. The germline V and J ends were trimmed by 3 bases and 6 bases, with 12 bases remaining between them. Here the CDR3 DNA reads TGTGCCAGCAGTGATACAGGGGAGGGCGAGCAGTACTTC. It codes for CASSDTGEGEQYF.

The rearrangement links TRBV28 to TRBJ2-7, with 7 bases identical to TRBD2. The CDR3 is made up of 16 amino acids. The germline V gene encodes CDR1 MDHEN and CDR2 SYDVKM. Trimming took 3 bases from V and 1 from J; bases not matched to a gene: 9. The CDR3 DNA reads as TGTGCCAGCAGTTTCCGCGACCCCGGGAGGTCCTACGAGCAGTACTTC. Amino acid sequence: CASSFRDPGRSYEQYF.

This chain connects TRBV2 to TRBJ2-7, with 7 bases fitting TRBD1. This CDR3 has 13 amino acids. CDR1 and CDR2 from the germline V gene are SNHLY and FYNNEI. V shed 7 bases and J 5 bases; nucleotides not matched to a gene: 8. The chain's CDR3 is CASTRDRAHEQYF. The CDR3 bases are TGTGCCAGCACCAGAGACAGGGCCCACGAGCAGTACTTC.

This clone is a singleton in its sample. Different DNA sequences within this sample yield the same CDR3. The chain employs TRBV28 and TRBJ2-6; 10 bases are shared with TRBD2. Germline V gives CDR1 MDHEN, CDR2 SYDVKM. V lost 8 bases, J lost 0 bases, and 7 bases stayed unmatched. The CDR3 is 17 residues long. The DNA of the CDR3 is TGTGCCAGCCGCAGGCTAGCGGGGGACTCTGGGGCCAACGTCCTGACTTTC. This codes for CASRRLAGDSGANVLTF.

The chain couples TRBV19 to TRBJ1-5, with D uncertain. With 4 bases removed from V and 7 bases from J, the gap between germline ends came to 11 bases. Per germline, CDR1 LNHDA and CDR2 SQIVND (reference sequence). This CDR3 has 13 amino acids. DNA for the CDR3: TGTGCCAGTAGTAGCCGGGTATGGCAGCCCCAGCATTTT. It translates to CASSSRVWQPQHF.

The sample holds one count of this clone. The chain links TRBV11-2 to TRBJ2-1; 12 bases are a match to TRBD2. This CDR3 region has 16 residues. The trim removed 5 bases at V and 7 bases at J, leaving 9 bases unmatched. The germline CDR1 and CDR2 sequences are SGHAT and FQNNGV. The CDR3 region is CASSPRLAGVPNEQFF. In DNA, the CDR3 is TGTGCCAGCAGCCCGAGACTAGCGGGAGTACCAAATGAGCAGTTCTTC.

The chain recombines TRBV19 with TRBJ2-7; 8 bases map to TRBD1. CDR1 and CDR2 (germline): LNHDA, SQIVND (reference sequence). Losses at the gene ends were 5 bases for V and 2 bases for J; bases not matched to a gene: 11. This CDR3 comprises 16 residues. The CDR3 region is CASSPAGQATTYEQYF. The CDR3 DNA reads TGTGCCAGTAGTCCGGCGGGACAGGCCACCACCTACGAGCAGTACTTC.

V and J are TRBV5-1 and TRBJ2-3; a possible D gene is TRBD2 (6 bases). Per germline, CDR1 SGHRS and CDR2 YFSETQ. Trimming removed 4 bases at V and 3 bases at J, with 15 bases between. This CDR3 region has 15 residues. The CDR3 loop is CASSNLGGPTDTQYF. DNA of the CDR3: TGCGCCAGCAGCAACCTCGGAGGGCCAACAGATACGCAGTATTTT.